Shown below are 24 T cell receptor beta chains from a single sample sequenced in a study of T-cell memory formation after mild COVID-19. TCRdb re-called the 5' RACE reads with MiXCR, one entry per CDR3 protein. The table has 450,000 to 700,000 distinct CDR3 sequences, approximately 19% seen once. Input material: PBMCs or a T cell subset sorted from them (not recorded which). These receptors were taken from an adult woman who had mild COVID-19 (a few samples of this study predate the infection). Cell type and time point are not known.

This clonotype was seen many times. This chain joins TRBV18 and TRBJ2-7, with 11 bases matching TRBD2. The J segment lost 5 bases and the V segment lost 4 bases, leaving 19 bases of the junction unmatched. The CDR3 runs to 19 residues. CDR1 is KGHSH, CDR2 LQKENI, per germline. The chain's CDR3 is CASSLLENSGRAGSHEQYF. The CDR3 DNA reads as TGTGCCAGCTCACTTCTTGAGAATAGCGGGAGGGCCGGGAGCCACGAGCAGTACTTC.

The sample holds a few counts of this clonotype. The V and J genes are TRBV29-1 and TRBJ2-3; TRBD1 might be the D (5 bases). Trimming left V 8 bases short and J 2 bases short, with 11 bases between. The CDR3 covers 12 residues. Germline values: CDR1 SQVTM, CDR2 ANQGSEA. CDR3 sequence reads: CSLKGPTDTQYF. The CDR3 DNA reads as TGCAGCTTGAAGGGGCCCACAGATACGCAGTATTTT.

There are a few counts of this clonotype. DNA of the CDR3: TGCAGTGCTAGAAGGAGTTGGGGCTATGGCTACACCTTC. It translates to CSARRSWGYGYTF. The chain links TRBV20-1 to TRBJ1-2; D unresolved. Trimming cost V 2 bases and J 4 bases, with 11 bases left between them. The CDR3 length is 13 residues. Germline V gene lookup returns CDR1 DFQATT and CDR2 SNEGSKA (reference sequence).

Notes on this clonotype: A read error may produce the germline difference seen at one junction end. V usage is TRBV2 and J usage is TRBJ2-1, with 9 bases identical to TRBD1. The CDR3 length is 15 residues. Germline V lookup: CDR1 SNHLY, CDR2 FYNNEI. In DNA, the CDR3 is TGTGCCAGCAGGGAAGGGACAGGGAGTAGGAATGAGCAGTTCTTC. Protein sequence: CASREGTGSRNEQFF.

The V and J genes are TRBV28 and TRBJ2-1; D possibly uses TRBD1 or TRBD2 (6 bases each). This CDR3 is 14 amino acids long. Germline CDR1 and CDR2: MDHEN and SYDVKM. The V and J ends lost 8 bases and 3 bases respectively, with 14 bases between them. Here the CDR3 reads CASVGKGGYNEQFF. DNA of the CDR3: TGTGCCAGCGTTGGGAAGGGGGGCTACAATGAGCAGTTCTTC.

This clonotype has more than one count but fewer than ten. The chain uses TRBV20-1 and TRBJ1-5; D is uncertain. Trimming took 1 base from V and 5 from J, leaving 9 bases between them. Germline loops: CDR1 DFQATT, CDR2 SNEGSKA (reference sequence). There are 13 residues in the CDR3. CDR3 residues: CSARALPHQPQHF. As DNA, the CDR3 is TGCAGTGCTAGAGCCCTTCCCCATCAGCCCCAGCATTTT.

This CDR3 reads CASSEGLKGTDTQYF. In DNA form, the CDR3 reads TGTGCCAGCAGTGAAGGACTAAAGGGGACAGATACGCAGTATTTT. The gene calls are TRBV6-4 and TRBJ2-3; D may be TRBD2 (6 bases). The CDR3 extends over 15 amino acids. Looked up from germline, CDR1 is MRHNA and CDR2 is SNTAGT. Trimming took off 3 bases at V and 3 bases at J, with 13 bases between the two ends.

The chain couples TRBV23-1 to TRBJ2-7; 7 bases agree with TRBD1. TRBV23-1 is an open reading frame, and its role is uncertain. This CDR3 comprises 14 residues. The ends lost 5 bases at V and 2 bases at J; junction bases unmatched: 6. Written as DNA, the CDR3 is TGCGCCAGCAGTATAGGGGGCTTTCCCTACGAGCAGTACTTC. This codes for CASSIGGFPYEQYF.

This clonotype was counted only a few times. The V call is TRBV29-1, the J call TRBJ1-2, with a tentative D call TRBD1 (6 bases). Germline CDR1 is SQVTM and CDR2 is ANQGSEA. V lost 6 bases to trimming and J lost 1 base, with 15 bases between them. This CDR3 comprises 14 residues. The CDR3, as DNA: TGCAGCGTAGGGGGAGGACCCCTTAACTATGGCTACACCTTC. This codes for CSVGGGPLNYGYTF.

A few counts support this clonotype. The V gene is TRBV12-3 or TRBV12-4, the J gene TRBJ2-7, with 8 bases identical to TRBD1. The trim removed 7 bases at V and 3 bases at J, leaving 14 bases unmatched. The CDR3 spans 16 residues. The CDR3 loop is CASTSGARGRNYEQYF. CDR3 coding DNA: TGTGCCAGCACCTCCGGGGCCAGGGGGCGCAACTACGAGCAGTACTTC.

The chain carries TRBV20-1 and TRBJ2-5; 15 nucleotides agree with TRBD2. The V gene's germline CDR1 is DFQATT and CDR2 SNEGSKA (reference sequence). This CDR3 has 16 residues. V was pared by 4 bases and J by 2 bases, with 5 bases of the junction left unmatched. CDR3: CSANGLAGGRQETQYF. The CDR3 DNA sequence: TGCAGTGCTAACGGACTAGCGGGGGGGCGACAAGAGACCCAGTACTTC.

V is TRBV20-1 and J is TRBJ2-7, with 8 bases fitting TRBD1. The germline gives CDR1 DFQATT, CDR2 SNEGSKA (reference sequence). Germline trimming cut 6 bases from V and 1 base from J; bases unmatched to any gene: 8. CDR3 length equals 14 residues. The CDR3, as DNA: TGCAGTGCCGCGACAGGGGTTTTATCCTACGAGCAGTACTTC. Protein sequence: CSAATGVLSYEQYF.

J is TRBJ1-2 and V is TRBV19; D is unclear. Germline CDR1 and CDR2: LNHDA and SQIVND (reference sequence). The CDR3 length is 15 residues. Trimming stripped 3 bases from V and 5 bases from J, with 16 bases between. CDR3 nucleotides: TGTGCCAGTAGTATGTATTCTGGGGTTTGGTATGGCTACACCTTC. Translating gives CASSMYSGVWYGYTF. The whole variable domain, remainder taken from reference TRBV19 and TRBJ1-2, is DGGITQSPKYLFRKEGQNVTLSCEQNLNHDAMYWYRQDPGQGLRLIYYSQIVNDFQKGDIAEGYSVSREKKESFPLTVTSAQKNPTAFYLCASSMYSGVWYGYTFGSGTRLTVV.

For the CDR3, the DNA is TGTGCCACCAGTGATTTGCAAACGGATCAGCCCCAGCATTTT. Protein sequence: CATSDLQTDQPQHF. This chain links TRBV24-1 with TRBJ1-5; no reliable D call. The CDR3 is made up of 14 amino acids. Germline CDR1 and CDR2: KGHDR and SFDVKD. Deletions cut 0 bases from V and 5 bases from J, with 7 bases between.

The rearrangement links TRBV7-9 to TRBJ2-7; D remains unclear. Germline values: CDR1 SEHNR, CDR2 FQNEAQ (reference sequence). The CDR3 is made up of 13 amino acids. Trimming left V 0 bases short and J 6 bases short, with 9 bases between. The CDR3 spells CASSLAGSAEQYF. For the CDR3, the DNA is TGTGCCAGCAGCTTAGCGGGGTCGGCCGAGCAGTACTTC. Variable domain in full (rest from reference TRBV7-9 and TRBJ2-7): DTGVSQNPRHKITKRGQNVTFRCDPISEHNRLYWYRQTLGQGPEFLTYFQNEAQLEKSRLLSDRFSAERPKGSFSTLEIQRTEQGDSAMYLCASSLAGSAEQYFGPGTRLTVT.

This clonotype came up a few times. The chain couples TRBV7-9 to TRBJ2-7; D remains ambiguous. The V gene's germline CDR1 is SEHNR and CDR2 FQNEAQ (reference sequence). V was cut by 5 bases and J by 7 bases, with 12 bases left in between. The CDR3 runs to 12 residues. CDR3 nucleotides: TGTGCCAGCAGCCCCCATGATCGGGAGCAGTACTTC. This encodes CASSPHDREQYF.

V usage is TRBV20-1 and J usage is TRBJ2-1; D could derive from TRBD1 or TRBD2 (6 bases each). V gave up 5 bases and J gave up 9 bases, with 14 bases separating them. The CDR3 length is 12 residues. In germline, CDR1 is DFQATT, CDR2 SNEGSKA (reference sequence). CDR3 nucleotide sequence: TGCAGTGCTGAGAGGGGGGTCGTTGAGCAGTTCTTC. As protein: CSAERGVVEQFF.

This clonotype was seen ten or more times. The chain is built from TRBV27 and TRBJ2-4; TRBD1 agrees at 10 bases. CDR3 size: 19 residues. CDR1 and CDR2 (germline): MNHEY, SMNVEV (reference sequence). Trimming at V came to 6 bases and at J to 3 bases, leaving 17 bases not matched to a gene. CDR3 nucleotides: TGTGCCAGCAGATCCCTCCGGGACAGGGGACCCTTGGGCAAAAACATTCAGTACTTC. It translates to CASRSLRDRGPLGKNIQYF.

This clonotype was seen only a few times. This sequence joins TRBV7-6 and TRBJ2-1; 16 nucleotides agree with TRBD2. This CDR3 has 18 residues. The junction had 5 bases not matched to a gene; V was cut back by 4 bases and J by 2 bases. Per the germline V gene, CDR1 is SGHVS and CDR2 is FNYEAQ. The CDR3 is CASSSGLAGGPAYNEQFF. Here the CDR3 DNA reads TGTGCCAGCAGCTCGGGACTAGCGGGGGGGCCTGCCTACAATGAGCAGTTCTTC.

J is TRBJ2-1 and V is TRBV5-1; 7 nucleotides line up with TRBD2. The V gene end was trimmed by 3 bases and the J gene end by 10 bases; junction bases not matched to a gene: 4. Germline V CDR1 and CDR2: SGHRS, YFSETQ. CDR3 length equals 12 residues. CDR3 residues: CASSSSSGEQFF. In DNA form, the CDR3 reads TGCGCCAGCAGCTCATCTAGCGGAGAGCAGTTCTTC. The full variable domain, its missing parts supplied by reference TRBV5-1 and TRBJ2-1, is KAGVTQTPRYLIKTRGQQVTLSCSPISGHRSVSWYQQTPGQGLQFLFEYFSETQRNKGNFPGRFSGRQFSNSRSEMNVSTLELGDSALYLCASSSSSGEQFFGPGTRLTVL.

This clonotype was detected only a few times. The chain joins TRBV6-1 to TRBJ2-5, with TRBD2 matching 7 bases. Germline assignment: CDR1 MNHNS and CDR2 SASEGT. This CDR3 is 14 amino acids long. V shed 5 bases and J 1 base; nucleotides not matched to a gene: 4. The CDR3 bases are TGTGCCAGCAGTCTACTAGCGTCCCAAGAGACCCAGTACTTC. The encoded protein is CASSLLASQETQYF.

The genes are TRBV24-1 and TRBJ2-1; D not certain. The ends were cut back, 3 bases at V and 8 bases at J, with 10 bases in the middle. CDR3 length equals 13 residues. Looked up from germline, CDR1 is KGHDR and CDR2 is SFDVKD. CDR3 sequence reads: CATSDPGSDEQFF. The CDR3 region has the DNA TGTGCCACCAGTGATCCCGGTTCGGATGAGCAGTTCTTC.

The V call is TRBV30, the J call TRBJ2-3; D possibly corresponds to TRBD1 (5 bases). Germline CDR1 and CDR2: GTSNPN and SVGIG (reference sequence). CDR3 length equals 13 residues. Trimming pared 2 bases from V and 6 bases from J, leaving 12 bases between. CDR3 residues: CAWSTGNYDTQYF. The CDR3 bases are TGTGCCTGGAGTACAGGAAACTATGATACGCAGTATTTT.

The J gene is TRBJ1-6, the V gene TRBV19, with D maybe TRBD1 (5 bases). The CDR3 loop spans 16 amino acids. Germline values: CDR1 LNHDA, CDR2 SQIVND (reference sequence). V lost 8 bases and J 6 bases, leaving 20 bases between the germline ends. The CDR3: CASRLASGTGNSPLHF. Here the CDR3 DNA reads TGTGCCAGTCGTTTAGCTTCCGGGACCGGTAATTCACCCCTCCACTTT. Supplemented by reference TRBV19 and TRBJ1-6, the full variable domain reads DGGITQSPKYLFRKEGQNVTLSCEQNLNHDAMYWYRQDPGQGLRLIYYSQIVNDFQKGDIAEGYSVSREKKESFPLTVTSAQKNPTAFYLCASRLASGTGNSPLHFGNGTRLTVT.